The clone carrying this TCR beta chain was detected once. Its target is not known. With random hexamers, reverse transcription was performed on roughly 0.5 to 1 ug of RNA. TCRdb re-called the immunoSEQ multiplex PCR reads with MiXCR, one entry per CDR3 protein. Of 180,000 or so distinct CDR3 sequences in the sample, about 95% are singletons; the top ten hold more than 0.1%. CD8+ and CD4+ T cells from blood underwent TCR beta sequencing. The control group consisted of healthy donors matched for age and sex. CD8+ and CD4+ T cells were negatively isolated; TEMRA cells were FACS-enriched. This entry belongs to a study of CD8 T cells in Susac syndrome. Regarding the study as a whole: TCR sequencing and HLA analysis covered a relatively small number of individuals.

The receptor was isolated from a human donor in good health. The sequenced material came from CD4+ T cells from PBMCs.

The CDR3 bases are TGCAGTGCTAACGGGGCTAGCGGGAGGGAAGATGAGCAGTTCTTC. It encodes CSANGASGREDEQFF. The rearrangement uses TRBV20-1 and TRBJ2-1; TRBD2 agrees at 12 bases. This CDR3 spans 15 amino acids. The V gene end was trimmed by 4 bases and the J gene end by 8 bases; junction bases not matched to a gene: 9. Looked up from germline, CDR1 is DFQATT and CDR2 is SNEGSKA (reference sequence).